The rows below give T cell receptor beta chains drawn from one sample of a study of blood T cell repertoires in COVID-19. Data came from immunoSEQ multiplex PCR; TCRdb stores just in-frame clones and leaves some out. This table has under 250,000 clones, 85% appearing once. Sequencing was carried out using peripheral blood. These receptors were collected from a man aged 45-65 years with COVID-19, enrolled during active disease. Each CDR3 is given with its conserved first and last residue. Each record gives: CDR3 DNA, CDR3 protein, D gene, V gene, J gene, clone size. D genes are given only for firm matches. Part of the rows lack a size; the others show once, few, many or a class for expanded clones.

TGTGCCAGCTCACCTTTAGCGGGGGCCAACGCAGATACGCAGTATTTT	CASSPLAGANADTQYF	TRBD2	TRBV18	TRBJ2-3	.
TGTGCCAGCACCATCACAGATACGCAGTATTTT	CASTITDTQYF	.	TRBV12-3/TRBV12-4	TRBJ2-3	.
TGTGCCAGCTCACCAGGACAGGGTCTCAAGGGCTATGGCTACACCTTC	CASSPGQGLKGYGYTF	TRBD1	TRBV18	TRBJ1-2	.
TGTGCCAGTAGTATATCGTGGGGGACAGGGGGTAGGGTTCAGCCCCAGCATTTT	CASSISWGTGGRVQPQHF	TRBD1	TRBV19	TRBJ1-5	.
TGTGCCAGCAGCTTAGGCTCCAGCGGGGGGGCTTTTGATGAGCAGTTCTTC	CASSLGSSGGAFDEQFF	TRBD2	TRBV11-3	TRBJ2-1	.
TGTGCCAGCAGCCTTGACACAAACACTGAAGCTTTCTTT	CASSLDTNTEAFF	.	TRBV5-4	TRBJ1-1	.
TGCAGCGGGAGTACGAGGGAGCAGTTCTTC	CSGSTREQFF	.	TRBV29-1	TRBJ2-1	.
TGTGCCAGCAGCTCCGGACTAGCGGGGGGCCTAGATACGCAGTATTTT	CASSSGLAGGLDTQYF	TRBD2	TRBV7-3	TRBJ2-3	.
TGTGCCAGCAGCCCGGGACAAGGACAGACCCAGTACTTC	CASSPGQGQTQYF	.	TRBV2	TRBJ2-5	.
TGTGCCACGCGACAGGAGGAGACCCAGTACTTC	CATRQEETQYF	.	TRBV10-3	TRBJ2-5	.
TGTGCCAGCAGCCTCGGACAGGGGGTGCGAGAGACCCAGTACTTC	CASSLGQGVRETQYF	TRBD1	TRBV7-2	TRBJ2-5	.
TGTGCCAGCAGTGAAGCGCTTCCCCGACAGGGGGACACTGAAGCTTTCTTT	CASSEALPRQGDTEAFF	TRBD1	TRBV2	TRBJ1-1	once
TGCGCCAGCAGCCAAAGGGTGGTACAGGTCGCTGCTGGGGCCAACGTCCTGACTTTC	CASSQRVVQVAAGANVLTF	.	TRBV4-3	TRBJ2-6	.
TGTGCCAGCAGCGTAGAAGGGACTAGCGGGGGGTCCACGTACAATGAGCAGTTCTTC	CASSVEGTSGGSTYNEQFF	TRBD2	TRBV9	TRBJ2-1	.
TGTGCCAGCAGTTCCCGGACAGAAGGCTACACCTTC	CASSSRTEGYTF	.	TRBV6-5	TRBJ1-2	.
TGTGCCAGCACCCAGGGATCTGTGTACCAAGAGACCCAGTACTTC	CASTQGSVYQETQYF	.	TRBV5-5	TRBJ2-5	.
TGTGCCAGCAGCCAAGATTACAGGGAGGGCTACGAGCAGTACTTC	CASSQDYREGYEQYF	.	TRBV3-1/TRBV3-2	TRBJ2-7	.
TGTGCCAGCAGTCTACAGGGGGGAACTGAAGCTTTCTTT	CASSLQGGTEAFF	TRBD1	TRBV7-3	TRBJ1-1	.
TGTGCCAGTAGGACCTCCGGGACAGACTACGAGCAGTACTTC	CASRTSGTDYEQYF	TRBD1	TRBV19	TRBJ2-7	once
TGTGCCAGCAGCCGACCCGGAGGCGCTGAAGCTTTCTTT	CASSRPGGAEAFF	.	TRBV6-2/TRBV6-3	TRBJ1-1	.
TGTGCCAGCAGCTTGACCTTGTTACACTCCTACGAGCAGTACTTC	CASSLTLLHSYEQYF	.	TRBV5-6	TRBJ2-7	.
TGCGCCAGCAGCCAAGACCCGGGACAAGGGGCAGATACGCAGTATTTT	CASSQDPGQGADTQYF	.	TRBV4-3	TRBJ2-3	.
TGTGCCAGCAGGCAGGGATCAACCTATATCGGCTACACCTTC	CASRQGSTYIGYTF	.	TRBV7-2	TRBJ1-2	.
TGTGCCAGCAGCTTGGGCCAGGGCCCTCAAGCTTTCTTT	CASSLGQGPQAFF	.	TRBV7-9	TRBJ1-1	.
TGTGCCAGCAGCAACTTAACCATATCGAGCTCTGGAAACACCATATATTTT	CASSNLTISSSGNTIYF	.	TRBV7-9	TRBJ1-3	.
TGTGCCAGCAGAAAAAACACTATAGGAAACAATGAGCAGTTCTTC	CASRKNTIGNNEQFF	.	TRBV7-2	TRBJ2-1	.
TGTGCCAGCAGCTTTTCAGGGGCGTCCGGGGAGCTGTTTTTT	CASSFSGASGELFF	.	TRBV7-9	TRBJ2-2	.
TGTGCCAGCAGCTTAGTAGGAGGGTTTAATTCACCCCTCCACTTT	CASSLVGGFNSPLHF	.	TRBV3-1/TRBV3-2	TRBJ1-6	few
TGTGCCATCAGTGAACAAGGGGGGGTCGGCACTGAAGCTTTCTTT	CAISEQGGVGTEAFF	.	TRBV10-3	TRBJ1-1	.
TGTGCCAGCAGCGTAGACAGCCTAACCCACGAGCAGTACTTC	CASSVDSLTHEQYF	.	TRBV9	TRBJ2-7	few
TGTGCCAGCAGCCCCCAGACAGGGATCACCTACGAGCAGTACTTC	CASSPQTGITYEQYF	TRBD1	TRBV7-2	TRBJ2-7	.
TGTGCCAGCAGCTTGGCCAGGGCGAACACCGGGGAGCTGTTTTTT	CASSLARANTGELFF	.	TRBV5-5	TRBJ2-2	.
TGTGCCAGCAGACGACTAGCGGGGGGGCCGATGGTCACAGATACGCAGTATTTT	CASRRLAGGPMVTDTQYF	TRBD2	TRBV6-6	TRBJ2-3	.
TGTGCCAGTAGCAGACAGGGACTCTCTGGGGCCAACGTCCTGACTTTC	CASSRQGLSGANVLTF	.	TRBV19	TRBJ2-6	.
TGTGCCAGCAGCTTAGGACAGACGCTCTCTGGAAACACCATATATTTT	CASSLGQTLSGNTIYF	.	TRBV5-6	TRBJ1-3	.
TGTGCCAGCAGCACCCCCCCTGGTAGCGGTTACCAAGAGACCCAGTACTTC	CASSTPPGSGYQETQYF	.	TRBV2	TRBJ2-5	.
TGTGCTAGTGGTTTTGGCCCCAATCAGCCCCAGCATTTT	CASGFGPNQPQHF	.	TRBV12-5	TRBJ1-5	once